A selection of T cell receptor beta chains follows, all from one sample in a study of Tregs in tolerant kidney transplant recipients. These receptors' targets are unknown. Only in-frame clones appear in the TCRdb table, and some are missing; sequencing was by immunoSEQ multiplex PCR. The data show under 45,000 clones, nearly 97% seen once. The sequenced material came from Tregs from blood cultured with allogeneic cells. The receptors shown here come from a human donor in good health. Each CDR3 is given with its conserved first and last residue. D genes are given only for firm matches. Size is stated for part of the rows, as once, few or many counts, or as a class when the clone is expanded.

J,length,V,D,size,DNA,CDR3
TRBJ1-6,16,TRBV27,-,-,TGTGCCAGCAGTTTAGGGATTCGCTCCTATAATTCACCCCTCCACTTT,CASSLGIRSYNSPLHF
TRBJ1-6,14,TRBV19,-,-,TGTGCCAGTAGTATGGCGAGGAGCAATTCACCCCTCCACTTT,CASSMARSNSPLHF
TRBJ1-2,14,TRBV29-1,-,-,TGCAGCGTCTGGGGAATCGAGGCGAACTATGGCTACACCTTC,CSVWGIEANYGYTF
TRBJ2-7,14,TRBV18,TRBD2,-,TGTGCCAGCTCACCACCGGGACTAGCAGGCGAGCAGTACTTC,CASSPPGLAGEQYF
TRBJ2-5,16,TRBV5-1,TRBD1,-,TGCGCCAGCAGCGGCACCGGGACAGGGGGCCTGGAGACCCAGTACTTC,CASSGTGTGGLETQYF
TRBJ1-6,15,TRBV7-3,-,few,TGTGCCAGCAGCTTAAATCCAGGGCGTAATTCACCCCTCCACTTT,CASSLNPGRNSPLHF
TRBJ2-1,14,TRBV2,-,-,TGTGCCAGCATGCCCCGCCATGCATACAATGAGCAGTTCTTC,CASMPRHAYNEQFF
TRBJ2-7,15,TRBV2,-,-,TGTGCCAGCAGTGTTGGCAAACAGAGCTCCTACGAGCAGTACTTC,CASSVGKQSSYEQYF
TRBJ2-5,15,TRBV5-6,TRBD2,-,TGTGCCAGCAGCTTTCCGGGACTAGGCCAAGAGACCCAGTACTTC,CASSFPGLGQETQYF
TRBJ2-3,14,TRBV12-5,-,once,TGTGCTAGTGGTTTGTCGGGTACGACAGATACGCAGTATTTT,CASGLSGTTDTQYF
TRBJ1-1,13,TRBV30,TRBD1,-,TGTGCCTGGAGTATTGACAGGGCCACTGAAGCTTTCTTT,CAWSIDRATEAFF
TRBJ1-2,14,TRBV2,-,few,TGTGCCAGCAGCGGAATGGGGGTTGTCTATGGCTACACCTTC,CASSGMGVVYGYTF
TRBJ2-7,17,TRBV4-2,TRBD1,-,TGTGCCAGCAGCCCCCATACCGGGACAGAAAGCTCCTACGAGCAGTACTTC,CASSPHTGTESSYEQYF
TRBJ1-3,14,TRBV7-2,-,-,TGTGCCAGCAGCTTACGGGACTGGGGAAACACCATATATTTT,CASSLRDWGNTIYF
TRBJ1-2,13,TRBV5-1,-,-,TGCGCCAGCAGCTTGGCGGCAAGTTATGGCTACACCTTC,CASSLAASYGYTF
TRBJ1-5,14,TRBV27,TRBD1,-,TGTGCCAGCAGTCCCAGGGGGCCTTATCAGCCCCAGCATTTT,CASSPRGPYQPQHF
TRBJ2-6,17,TRBV30,TRBD2,-,TGTGCCTGGACTTTTCGCGGGGGGTGCTCTGGGGCCAACGTCCTGACTTTC,CAWTFRGGCSGANVLTF
TRBJ1-1,14,TRBV5-6,TRBD1,-,TGTGCCAGCACCGCGACAGGGACGGGGACTGAAGCTTTCTTT,CASTATGTGTEAFF
TRBJ2-5,13,TRBV5-1,-,-,TGCGCCAGCCAAGTACAGAATCAAGAGACCCAGTACTTC,CASQVQNQETQYF
TRBJ2-3,13,TRBV19,TRBD1,-,TGTGCCAGTAGTCCCAAGGGGGCGGATACGCAGTATTTT,CASSPKGADTQYF
TRBJ1-2,14,TRBV11-2,TRBD1,-,TGTGCCAGCCGCGCCGGGACAGGGACTAGGGGCTACACCTTC,CASRAGTGTRGYTF
TRBJ2-1,13,TRBV15,-,-,TGTGCCACCAGCAGAGTCAACTGGAATGAGCAGTTCTTC,CATSRVNWNEQFF
TRBJ2-7,15,TRBV6-5,TRBD2,-,TGTGCCAGCAGGACCTTAGCGGGAGGTCGGAACGAGCAGTACTTC,CASRTLAGGRNEQYF
TRBJ2-7,14,TRBV18,-,once,TGTGCCAGCTCACCAAGGGGTAGGGCCTACGAGCAGTACTTC,CASSPRGRAYEQYF
TRBJ2-3,15,TRBV10-2,TRBD2,-,TGCGCCAGCAGTGTAGCGGGAGTAGGCACAGATACGCAGTATTTT,CASSVAGVGTDTQYF
TRBJ2-7,16,TRBV5-8,-,-,TGTGCCAGCAGCTGGCCTGGTACGGGCAGCTCCTACGAGCAGTACTTC,CASSWPGTGSSYEQYF
TRBJ1-2,12,TRBV5-1,-,-,TGCGCCAGCAGCCCGGGGGGTAATGGCTACACCTTC,CASSPGGNGYTF
TRBJ2-1,13,TRBV5-1,-,-,TGCGCCAGCAGCTTGAGCCAGGCAAATGAGCAGTTCTTC,CASSLSQANEQFF
TRBJ1-3,14,TRBV6-5,-,-,TGTGCCAGCAGTTACGGGGGAACTGGAAACACCATATATTTT,CASSYGGTGNTIYF
TRBJ2-7,13,TRBV19,TRBD1,-,TGTGCCAGTAGTCCGGGACAGTCCTACGAGCAGTACTTC,CASSPGQSYEQYF
TRBJ1-6,14,TRBV25-1,-,-,TGTGCCAGCAGTGAATATTGGGGGGACTCACCCCTCCACTTT,CASSEYWGDSPLHF
TRBJ1-4,15,TRBV5-1,-,-,TGCGCCAGCAGCTTGAGTAACAGACCAGGGGAAAAACTGTTTTTT,CASSLSNRPGEKLFF
TRBJ2-7,15,TRBV27,-,-,TGTGCCAGCAGTTTAGTGGTCAGGGGCACCTACGAGCAGTACTTC,CASSLVVRGTYEQYF